The sequence of this TCR beta chain was determined in a study of T cells in localized non-small cell lung cancer. There are 13 residues in the CDR3. Germline CDR1 reads SGHRS; CDR2 reads YFSETQ. V was cut by 3 bases and J by 1 base, with 7 bases left in between. Method: immunoSEQ multiplex PCR; TCRdb's copy keeps in-frame clones and lacks some. The data show approximately 31,000 clones, over 65% seen once. The material sequenced was peripheral blood, taken before any cancer treatment. The chain links TRBV5-1 to TRBJ2-5; no definite D call. This receptor was taken from a male donor aged 60 or over with stage II squamous cell lung carcinoma. CDR3 bases: TGCGCCAGCAGCTCGTTGACCCAAGAGACCCAGTACTTC. Residues: CASSSLTQETQYF.